The source of this T cell receptor beta chain is a study of vaccination and CD4 T cells after COVID-19. Study information: Culture controls were given either a CEFX pool, an HIV-1 Nef pool, or no peptide.

General study results and limits: The researchers studied relatively few convalescent patients and omitted early post-infection timepoints.

The length of the CDR3 is 17 residues. V gave up 5 bases and J gave up 3 bases; unmatched junction bases: 13. Looked up from germline, CDR1 is MNHEY and CDR2 is SVGEGT. Treatment of the sample: approximately 9-day PBMC culture with coronavirus spike peptide pools or control peptides (ViraFEST assay). The cultures had half their medium swapped for fresh IL-2 medium on days 3 and 7. Sequencing of cultured CD4+ T cell DNA used the Oncomine TCR Beta short-read assay. Using its own MiXCR run on the PCR reads, TCRdb lists one record per CDR3 protein. Of approximately 14,000 distinct CDR3 sequences listed, 20% to 25% are singletons. About this clonotype: Its antigen remains unknown.

The sequence was collected from a human donor who received a COVID-19 vaccine. The sequenced sample was CD4+ T cells from blood, cultured in vitro, obtained before SARS-CoV-2 vaccination. The rearrangement links TRBV6-2 or TRBV6-3 to TRBJ2-3; the match to TRBD2 covers 8 bases. CDR3 in amino acids: CASSPGTGGRLTDTQYF. The DNA of the CDR3 is TGTGCCAGCAGTCCCGGCACGGGGGGGCGCCTAACAGATACGCAGTATTTT.